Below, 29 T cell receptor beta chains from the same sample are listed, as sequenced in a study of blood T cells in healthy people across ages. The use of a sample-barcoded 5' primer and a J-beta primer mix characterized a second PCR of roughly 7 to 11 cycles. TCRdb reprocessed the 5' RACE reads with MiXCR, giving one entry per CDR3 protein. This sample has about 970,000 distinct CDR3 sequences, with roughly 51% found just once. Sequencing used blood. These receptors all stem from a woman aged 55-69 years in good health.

The chain's CDR3 is CASSQAPTSGGYEQYF. Here the CDR3 DNA reads TGTGCCAGCAGCCAAGCCCCAACTAGCGGGGGGTACGAGCAGTACTTC. V gene TRBV4-2 combines with J gene TRBJ2-4; 12 bases are shared with TRBD2. The closer fit of TRBJ2-7 to the DNA end suggests the J call may be wrong. The CDR3 totals 16 residues. Germline V gene lookup returns CDR1 LGHNA and CDR2 YNFKEQ.

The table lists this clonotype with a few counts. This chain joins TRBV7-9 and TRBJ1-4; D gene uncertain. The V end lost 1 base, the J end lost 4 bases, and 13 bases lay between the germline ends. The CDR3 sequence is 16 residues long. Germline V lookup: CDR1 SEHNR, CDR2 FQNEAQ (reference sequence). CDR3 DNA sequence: TGTGCCAGCAGCTTAGGTGAAGAACGGGTTAATGAAAAACTGTTTTTT. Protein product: CASSLGEERVNEKLFF.

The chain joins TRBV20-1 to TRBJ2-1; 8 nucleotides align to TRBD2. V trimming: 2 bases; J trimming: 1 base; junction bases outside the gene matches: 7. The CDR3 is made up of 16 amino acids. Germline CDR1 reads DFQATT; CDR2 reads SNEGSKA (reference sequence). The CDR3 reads CSARSHGRDSYNEQFF. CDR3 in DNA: TGCAGTGCTAGAAGCCACGGGAGGGATTCCTACAATGAGCAGTTCTTC.

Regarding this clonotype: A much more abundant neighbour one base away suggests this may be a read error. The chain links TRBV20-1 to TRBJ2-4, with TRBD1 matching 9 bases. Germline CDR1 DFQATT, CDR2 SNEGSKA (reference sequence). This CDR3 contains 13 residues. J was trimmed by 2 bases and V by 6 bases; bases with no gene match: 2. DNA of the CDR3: TGCAGTGCCGGGACAGGGTCCAAAAACATTCAGTACTTC. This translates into CSAGTGSKNIQYF.

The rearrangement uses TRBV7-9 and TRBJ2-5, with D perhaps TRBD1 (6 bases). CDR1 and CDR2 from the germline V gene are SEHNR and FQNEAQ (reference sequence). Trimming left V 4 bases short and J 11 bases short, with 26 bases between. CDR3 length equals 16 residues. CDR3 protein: CASSSPGALRDNEQYF. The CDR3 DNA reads TGTGCCAGCAGCTCCCCTGGAGCCCTTCGGGACAATGAGCAGTACTTC.

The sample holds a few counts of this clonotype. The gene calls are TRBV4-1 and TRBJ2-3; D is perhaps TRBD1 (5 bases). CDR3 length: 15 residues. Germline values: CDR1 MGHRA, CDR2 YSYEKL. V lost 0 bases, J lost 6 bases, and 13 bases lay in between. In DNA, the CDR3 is TGCGCCAGCAGCCAAGAAGTTAGGGGTCCTGATACGCAGTATTTT. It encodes CASSQEVRGPDTQYF.

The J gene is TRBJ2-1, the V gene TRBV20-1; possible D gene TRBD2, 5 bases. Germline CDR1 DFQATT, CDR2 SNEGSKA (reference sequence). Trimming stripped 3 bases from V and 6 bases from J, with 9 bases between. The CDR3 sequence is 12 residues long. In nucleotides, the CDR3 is TGCAGTGCTAGGGGAGTATCCAATGAGCAGTTCTTC. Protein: CSARGVSNEQFF.

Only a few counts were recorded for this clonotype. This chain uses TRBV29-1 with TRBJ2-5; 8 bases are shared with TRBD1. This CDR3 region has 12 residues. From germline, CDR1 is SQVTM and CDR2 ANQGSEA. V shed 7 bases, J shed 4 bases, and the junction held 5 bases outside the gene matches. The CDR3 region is CSADRESETQYF. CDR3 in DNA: TGCAGCGCGGACAGGGAGTCAGAGACCCAGTACTTC.

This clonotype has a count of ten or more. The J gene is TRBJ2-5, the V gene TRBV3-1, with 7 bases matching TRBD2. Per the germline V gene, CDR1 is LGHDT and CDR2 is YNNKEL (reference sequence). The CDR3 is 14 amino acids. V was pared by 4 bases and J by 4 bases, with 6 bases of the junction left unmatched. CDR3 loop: CASSLASGGETQYF. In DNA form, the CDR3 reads TGTGCCAGCAGCCTTGCTAGCGGAGGAGAGACCCAGTACTTC.

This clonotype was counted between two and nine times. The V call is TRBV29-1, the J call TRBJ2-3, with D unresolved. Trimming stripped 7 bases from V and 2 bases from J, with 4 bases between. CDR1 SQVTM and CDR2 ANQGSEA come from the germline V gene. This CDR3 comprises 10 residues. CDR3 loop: CSGATDTQYF. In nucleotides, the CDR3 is TGCAGCGGGGCCACAGATACGCAGTATTTT.

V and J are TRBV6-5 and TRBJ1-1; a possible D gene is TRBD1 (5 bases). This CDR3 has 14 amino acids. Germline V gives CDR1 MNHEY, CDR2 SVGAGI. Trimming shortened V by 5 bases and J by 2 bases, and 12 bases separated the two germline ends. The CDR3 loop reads CASSRQTPNTEAFF. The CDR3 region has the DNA TGTGCCAGCAGTCGACAGACCCCCAACACTGAAGCTTTCTTT.

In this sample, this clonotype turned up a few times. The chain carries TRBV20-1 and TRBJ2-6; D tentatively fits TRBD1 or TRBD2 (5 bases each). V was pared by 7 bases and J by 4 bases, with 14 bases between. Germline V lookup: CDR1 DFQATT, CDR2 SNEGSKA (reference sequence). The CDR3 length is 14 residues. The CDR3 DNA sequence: TGCAGTGTTCCGATCGGGGCCGGGGCCAACGTCCTGACTTTC. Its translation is CSVPIGAGANVLTF.

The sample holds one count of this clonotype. The CDR3 region is CASRRRGQGGETQYF. The CDR3 bases are TGTGCCAGCAGACGCCGTGGACAGGGTGGCGAGACCCAGTACTTC. The chain is built from TRBV6-5 and TRBJ2-5; 8 bases agree with TRBD1. Germline values: CDR1 MNHEY, CDR2 SVGAGI. The CDR3 has 15 residues. V dropped 6 bases and J dropped 5; count of bases not matched to a gene: 11.

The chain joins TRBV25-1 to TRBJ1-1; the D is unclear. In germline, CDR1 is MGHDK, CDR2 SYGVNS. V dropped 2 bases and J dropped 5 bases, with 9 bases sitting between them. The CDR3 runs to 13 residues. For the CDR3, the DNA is TGTGCCAGCAGTGAAGAAACAGAGACTGAAGCTTTCTTT. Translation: CASSEETETEAFF.

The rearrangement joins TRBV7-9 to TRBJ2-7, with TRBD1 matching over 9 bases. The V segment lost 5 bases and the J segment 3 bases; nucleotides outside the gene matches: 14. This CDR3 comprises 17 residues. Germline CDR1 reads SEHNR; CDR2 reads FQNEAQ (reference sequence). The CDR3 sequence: CASSATLDRGGFYEQYF. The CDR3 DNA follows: TGTGCCAGCAGCGCAACCCTGGACAGGGGTGGTTTCTACGAGCAGTACTTC. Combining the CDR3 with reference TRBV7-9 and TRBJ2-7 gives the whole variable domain DTGVSQNPRHKITKRGQNVTFRCDPISEHNRLYWYRQTLGQGPEFLTYFQNEAQLEKSRLLSDRFSAERPKGSFSTLEIQRTEQGDSAMYLCASSATLDRGGFYEQYFGPGTRLTVT.

DNA of the CDR3: TGCGCCAGCAGTGAGTCTCCGGGGGTTGGTGAGCAGTTCTTC. Translating it yields CASSESPGVGEQFF. The V gene is TRBV10-2, the J gene TRBJ2-1; possibly TRBD2 for D (6 bases). This CDR3 region has 14 residues. Trimming took 0 bases from V and 9 from J, leaving 12 bases between them. Germline loops: CDR1 WSHSY, CDR2 SAAADI.

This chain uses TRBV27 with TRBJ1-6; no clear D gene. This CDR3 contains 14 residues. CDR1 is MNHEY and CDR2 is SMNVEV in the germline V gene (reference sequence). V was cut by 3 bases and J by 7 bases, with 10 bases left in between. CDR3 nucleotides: TGTGCCAGCAGTTTTTTAGACTGGAATTCACCCCTCCACTTT. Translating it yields CASSFLDWNSPLHF.

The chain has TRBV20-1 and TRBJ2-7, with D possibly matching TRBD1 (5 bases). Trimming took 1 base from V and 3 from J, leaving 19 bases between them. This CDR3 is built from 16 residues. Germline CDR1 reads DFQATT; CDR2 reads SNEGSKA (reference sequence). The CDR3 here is CSARGHSQGHYYEQYF. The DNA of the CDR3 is TGCAGTGCTAGAGGCCACAGCCAGGGTCATTACTACGAGCAGTACTTC.

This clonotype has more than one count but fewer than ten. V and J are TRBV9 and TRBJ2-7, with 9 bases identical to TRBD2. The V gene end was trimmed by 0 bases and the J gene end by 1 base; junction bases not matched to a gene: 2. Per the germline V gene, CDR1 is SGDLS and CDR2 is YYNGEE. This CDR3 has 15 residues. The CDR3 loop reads CASSVGLAESYEQYF. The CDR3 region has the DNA TGTGCCAGCAGCGTAGGACTAGCGGAATCCTACGAGCAGTACTTC.

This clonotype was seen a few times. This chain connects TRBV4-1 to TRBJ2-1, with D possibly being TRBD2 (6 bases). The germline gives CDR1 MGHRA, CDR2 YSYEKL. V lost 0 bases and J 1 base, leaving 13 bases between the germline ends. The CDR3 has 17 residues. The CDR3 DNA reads TGCGCCAGCAGCCAAGAGTTCGCTAGCGCATCCTACAATGAGCAGTTCTTC. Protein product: CASSQEFASASYNEQFF.

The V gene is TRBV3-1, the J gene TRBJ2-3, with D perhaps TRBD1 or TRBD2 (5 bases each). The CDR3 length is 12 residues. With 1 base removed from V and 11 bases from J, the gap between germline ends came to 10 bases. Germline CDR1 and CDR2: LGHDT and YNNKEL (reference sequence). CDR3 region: CASSQGRGEQYF. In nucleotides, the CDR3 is TGTGCCAGCAGCCAAGGTCGGGGCGAGCAGTATTTT.

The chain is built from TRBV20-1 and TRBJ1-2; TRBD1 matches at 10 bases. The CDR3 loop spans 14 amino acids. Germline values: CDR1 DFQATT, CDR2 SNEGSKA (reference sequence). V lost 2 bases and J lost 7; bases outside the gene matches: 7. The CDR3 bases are TGCAGTGCTAGAACCGGGACAGGGGTGTCTGGCTACACCTTC. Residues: CSARTGTGVSGYTF.

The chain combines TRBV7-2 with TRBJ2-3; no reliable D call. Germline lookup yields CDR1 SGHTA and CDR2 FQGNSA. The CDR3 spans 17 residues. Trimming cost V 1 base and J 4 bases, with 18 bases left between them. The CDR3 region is CASSLDRANAPPDTQYF. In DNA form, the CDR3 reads TGTGCCAGCAGCTTAGATAGGGCTAATGCCCCTCCAGATACGCAGTATTTT.

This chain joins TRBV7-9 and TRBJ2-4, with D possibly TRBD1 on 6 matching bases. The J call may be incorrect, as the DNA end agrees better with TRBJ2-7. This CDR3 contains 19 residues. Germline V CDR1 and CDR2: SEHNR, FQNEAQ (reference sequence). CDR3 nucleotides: TGTGCCAGCAGCCCGTTACTTCGCACAGGGAACGTAAAGTTCGACGAGCAGTACTTC. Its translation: CASSPLLRTGNVKFDEQYF.

CDR3 DNA sequence: TGTGCCAGCTCACCCGTGAACGGAGGCGAGCAGTACTTC. It yields the protein CASSPVNGGEQYF. The chain has TRBV18 and TRBJ2-7, with D perhaps TRBD2 (5 bases). V lost 3 bases and J 6 bases, leaving 12 bases between the germline ends. This CDR3 region has 13 residues. Germline-derived CDR1 and CDR2 are KGHSH and LQKENI.

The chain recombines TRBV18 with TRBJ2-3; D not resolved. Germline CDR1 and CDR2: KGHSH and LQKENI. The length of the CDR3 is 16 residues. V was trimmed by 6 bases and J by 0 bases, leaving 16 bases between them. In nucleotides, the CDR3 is TGTGCCAGCTCCCGGAATTCAGGATCTAGCACAGATACGCAGTATTTT. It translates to CASSRNSGSSTDTQYF.

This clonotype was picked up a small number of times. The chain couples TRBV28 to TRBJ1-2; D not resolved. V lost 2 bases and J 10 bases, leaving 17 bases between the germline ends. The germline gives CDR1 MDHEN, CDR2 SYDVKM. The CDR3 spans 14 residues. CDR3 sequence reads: CASSLRQTRSNYTF. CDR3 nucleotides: TGTGCCAGCAGTTTACGGCAGACAAGAAGTAACTACACCTTC.

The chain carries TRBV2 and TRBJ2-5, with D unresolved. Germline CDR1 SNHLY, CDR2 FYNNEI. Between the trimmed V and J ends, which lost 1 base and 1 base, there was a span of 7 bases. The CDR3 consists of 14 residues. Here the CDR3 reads CASSEDTLQETQYF. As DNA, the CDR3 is TGTGCCAGCAGTGAAGACACCCTCCAAGAGACCCAGTACTTC.

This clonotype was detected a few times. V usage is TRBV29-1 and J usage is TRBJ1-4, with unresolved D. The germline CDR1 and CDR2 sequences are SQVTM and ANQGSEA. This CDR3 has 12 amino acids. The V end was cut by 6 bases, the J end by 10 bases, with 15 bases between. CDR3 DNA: TGCAGCGTCCTGACCCCCCCCGGAAAACTGTTTTTT. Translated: CSVLTPPGKLFF.